This TCR beta chain was sequenced for a study of Tregs in tolerant kidney transplant recipients. Assay used: immunoSEQ multiplex PCR; TCRdb lists only in-frame clones, some missing. The sample has approximately 60,000 clones; about 87% are singletons. Germline CDR1 is MNHNY and CDR2 is SVGAGI (reference sequence). The CDR3 loop spans 14 amino acids. V shed 10 bases and J shed 5 bases, with 18 bases lying between them. Related graft donors supplied nonmyeloablative bone marrow transplants, and mixed chimerism was transient. The genes are TRBV6-6 and TRBJ2-1, with D tentatively TRBD2 (6 bases). Sequenced here: CD4+ T cells from blood (PBMCs), sampled 6 months after the transplant. The TCR was taken from a human patient who received a combined kidney and bone marrow transplant. Some of the T cells may derive from the graft donor. The DNA for the CDR3 is TGTGCCACCCAACGGTTAGCGGCAAACAATGAGCAGTTCTTC. This translates into CATQRLAANNEQFF.